This is a list of T cell receptor beta chains from one sample in a study of blood T cell repertoires in COVID-19. Profiling relied on immunoSEQ multiplex PCR, and the TCRdb table lists in-frame clones only, not all of them. The data show tens of thousands of clones, approximately 80% seen once. Sequencing used peripheral blood. The receptor set was obtained from a woman aged 55-75 years with acute or convalescent COVID-19. Each CDR3 is given without its conserved first and last residue.

cdr3_length: 10; j_call: TRBJ1-5; v_call: TRBV11-2; cdr3_aa: ASSINNQPQH
cdr3_length: 14; j_call: TRBJ1-6; v_call: TRBV30; cdr3_aa: AWTPDGQGYNSPLH
cdr3_length: 10; j_call: TRBJ1-1; v_call: TRBV24-1; cdr3_aa: ATSDLTGAAF
cdr3_length: 8; j_call: TRBJ1-1; v_call: TRBV2; cdr3_aa: ASTYTEAF
cdr3_length: 12; j_call: TRBJ2-5; v_call: TRBV3-1/TRBV3-2; cdr3_aa: ASLDAAVQETQY
cdr3_length: 12; j_call: TRBJ1-1; v_call: TRBV5-5; cdr3_aa: ASSSYRVGTEAF
cdr3_length: 13; j_call: TRBJ1-5; v_call: TRBV9; cdr3_aa: ASSVAGGRDQPQH
cdr3_length: 12; j_call: TRBJ1-1; v_call: TRBV7-3; cdr3_aa: ASSLSGENTEAF
cdr3_length: 13; j_call: TRBJ2-5; v_call: TRBV4-1; cdr3_aa: ASSQDRGTEETQY
cdr3_length: 13; j_call: TRBJ1-6; v_call: TRBV5-4; cdr3_aa: ASSLRPQGNSPLH
cdr3_length: 11; j_call: TRBJ1-5; v_call: TRBV2; cdr3_aa: ASSGQGAQPQH
cdr3_length: 11; j_call: TRBJ1-1; v_call: TRBV11-3; cdr3_aa: ASSLDLNTEAF
cdr3_length: 14; j_call: TRBJ1-5; v_call: TRBV19; cdr3_aa: ASSIDRDRIIQPQH
cdr3_length: 11; j_call: TRBJ1-1; v_call: TRBV18; cdr3_aa: ASSPNRETEAF
cdr3_length: 13; j_call: TRBJ1-1; v_call: TRBV30; cdr3_aa: AWSHLRDRDTEAF
cdr3_length: 11; j_call: TRBJ1-5; v_call: TRBV30; cdr3_aa: AWRDSDNQPQH
cdr3_length: 14; j_call: TRBJ2-4; v_call: TRBV18; cdr3_aa: ASSPLSTGPGNIQY
cdr3_length: 14; j_call: TRBJ2-1; v_call: TRBV4-2; cdr3_aa: ASSQDLGQRSNEQF
cdr3_length: 12; j_call: TRBJ1-4; v_call: TRBV27; cdr3_aa: ASSLQGGNEKLF
cdr3_length: 12; j_call: TRBJ1-2; v_call: TRBV5-1; cdr3_aa: ASSLAGQGEGYT
cdr3_length: 10; j_call: TRBJ1-2; v_call: TRBV29-1; cdr3_aa: SEQTGSHGYT
cdr3_length: 13; j_call: TRBJ1-2; v_call: TRBV11-2; cdr3_aa: ASSLERGLGYGYT
cdr3_length: 12; j_call: TRBJ2-7; v_call: TRBV9; cdr3_aa: ASSVYGTSYEQY
cdr3_length: 11; j_call: TRBJ2-3; v_call: TRBV27; cdr3_aa: ASHNPPGGAQY